The 27 T cell receptor beta chains below were found in one sample sequenced in a study of T-cell memory formation after mild COVID-19. TCRdb independently ran MiXCR on the 5' RACE reads; one entry per CDR3 protein. The sample holds 100,000 to 150,000 distinct CDR3 sequences; over 15% are singletons and the top ten take about 5%. Sequenced: PBMCs or a T cell subset sorted from them (not recorded which). The receptors here all came from a man between 18 and 35 years old who had mild COVID-19 (a few samples of this study predate the infection). Cell type and time point are not known.

The chain has TRBV7-6 and TRBJ2-5, with no clear D. Germline V gene data show CDR1 as SGHVS and CDR2 as FNYEAQ. The length of the CDR3 is 13 residues. Trimming removed 1 base from V and 4 bases from J, with 7 bases in between. CDR3 sequence (DNA): TGTGCCAGCAGCTTAGTGAACAGAGAGACCCAGTACTTC. Translating it yields CASSLVNRETQYF.

This clonotype was seen repeatedly, ten times or more. In DNA, the CDR3 is TGCAGTGCTAGTGCAGGGCCAGATACGCAGTATTTT. Protein product: CSASAGPDTQYF. The rearrangement joins TRBV20-1 to TRBJ2-3, with D tentatively TRBD1 (5 bases). This CDR3 has 12 amino acids. V lost 3 bases and J lost 4, with 8 bases in between. Germline loops: CDR1 DFQATT, CDR2 SNEGSKA (reference sequence).

Remarks on this clonotype: At one of its ends the junction is not consistent with the germline gene, which may arise from a read error. The rearrangement uses TRBV4-3 and TRBJ2-3; 11 bases map to TRBD2. Per germline, CDR1 LGHNA and CDR2 YSLEER. This CDR3 region has 18 residues. This CDR3 is CGSSHSSGGSASTDTQYF. DNA for the CDR3: TGCGGCAGCAGCCACTCTAGCGGGGGGAGTGCTAGCACAGATACGCAGTATTTT.

This clonotype came up a few times. V usage is TRBV10-3 and J usage is TRBJ2-5; 7 positions match TRBD2. J gave up 5 bases and V 2 bases, and 5 bases lay outside the gene matches. Germline-derived CDR1 and CDR2 are ENHRY and SYGVKD. The CDR3 runs to 14 residues. The CDR3 DNA sequence: TGTGCCATCAGTGAGACTCGGGAGGTGGAGACCCAGTACTTC. It is translated as CAISETREVETQYF.

This clonotype was seen a handful of times. This chain links TRBV18 with TRBJ2-1; D gene ambiguous. CDR1 and CDR2 from the germline V gene are KGHSH and LQKENI. V was pared by 0 bases and J by 0 bases, with 12 bases between. The CDR3 is made up of 17 amino acids. CDR3 sequence reads: CASSPPLGTGSYNEQFF. Written as DNA, the CDR3 is TGTGCCAGCTCACCACCGCTGGGAACGGGCTCCTACAATGAGCAGTTCTTC.

V usage is TRBV7-2 and J usage is TRBJ2-1; D is undetermined. The CDR3 is 13 residues long. V dropped 2 bases and J dropped 0 bases, with 2 bases sitting between them. CDR1 and CDR2 from the germline V gene are SGHTA and FQGNSA. The CDR3 reads CASSLNSYNEQFF. The DNA for the CDR3 is TGTGCCAGCAGCTTAAACTCCTACAATGAGCAGTTCTTC.

The table lists this clonotype with a few counts. The rearrangement links TRBV5-6 to TRBJ2-1, with D perhaps TRBD1 (5 bases). The germline gives CDR1 SGHDT, CDR2 YYEEEE. The V gene lost 4 bases and the J gene lost 5 bases, with 7 bases spanning the gap. The length of the CDR3 is 12 residues. The CDR3 region is CASSKQDNEQFF. The CDR3 nucleotides read TGTGCCAGCAGCAAACAGGACAATGAGCAGTTCTTC.

CDR3: CASSPGGNQETQYF. The CDR3, as DNA: TGTGCCAGCAGTCCGGGGGGAAACCAAGAGACCCAGTACTTC. The chain employs TRBV12-3 or TRBV12-4 and TRBJ2-5; TRBD2 matches 7 bases. The CDR3 totals 14 residues. After removal of 5 bases from V and 0 bases from J, the junction contained 3 bases not matched to a gene.

This sequence joins TRBV5-4 and TRBJ2-5; 9 bases agree with TRBD2. This CDR3 has 15 residues. The germline V gene has CDR1 SGHNT and CDR2 YYREEE (reference sequence). V lost 0 bases and J lost 5; bases outside the gene matches: 5. CDR3 sequence (DNA): TGTGCCAGCAGCTTGGCCGGGACTAGCTTGGAGACCCAGTACTTC. Its translation is CASSLAGTSLETQYF.

The CDR3 loop reads CASRQITEGDTQYF. The DNA for the CDR3 is TGTGCCAGCAGACAAATTACGGAGGGAGATACGCAGTATTTT. The J gene is TRBJ2-3, the V gene TRBV12-3 or TRBV12-4; tentatively, D is TRBD2 (6 bases). V lost 6 bases to trimming and J lost 5 bases, with 15 bases between them. This CDR3 has 14 amino acids.

This clonotype has just a few counts. The J gene is TRBJ2-7, the V gene TRBV14, with D perhaps TRBD1 (6 bases). The germline gives CDR1 SGHDN, CDR2 FVKESK. There are 16 residues in the CDR3. Trimming left V 4 bases short and J 0 bases short, with 16 bases between. For the CDR3, the DNA is TGTGCCAGCAGCCTCTCAGGGGCAGCTATCTCCTACGAGCAGTACGTC. Its translation: CASSLSGAAISYEQYV.

This clonotype occurred a few times. This chain uses TRBV24-1 with TRBJ1-1; D not resolved. V lost 0 bases, J lost 0 bases, and 7 bases lay in between. Germline-derived CDR1 and CDR2 are KGHDR and SFDVKD. The length of the CDR3 is 15 residues. The DNA for the CDR3 is TGTGCCACCAGTGATTTGTTCGCGTTGAACACTGAAGCTTTCTTT. Translating it yields CATSDLFALNTEAFF.

This clonotype occurred a few times. The V and J genes are TRBV7-2 and TRBJ2-6; D perhaps matches TRBD1 (6 bases). CDR3 size: 15 residues. V was clipped by 5 bases and J by 6 bases, with 14 bases between them. Germline assignment: CDR1 SGHTA and CDR2 FQGNSA. The CDR3 spells CASSPQGNPANVLTF. Written as DNA, the CDR3 is TGTGCCAGCAGCCCGCAGGGGAACCCGGCCAACGTCCTGACTTTC.

This clonotype was seen more than once but under ten times. V is TRBV9 and J is TRBJ1-5; TRBD1 might be the D (5 bases). Germline CDR1 reads SGDLS; CDR2 reads YYNGEE. The V end was cut by 0 bases, the J end by 6 bases, with 13 bases between. This CDR3 has 15 amino acids. CDR3 DNA: TGTGCCAGCAGCGTAGGGGGGACCGCCGTTCAGCCCCAGCATTTT. The encoded protein is CASSVGGTAVQPQHF.

The chain joins TRBV18 to TRBJ2-5; 9 bases are shared with TRBD1. The germline V gene has CDR1 KGHSH and CDR2 LQKENI. V lost 3 bases and J lost 5; bases outside the gene matches: 4. This CDR3 spans 14 amino acids. This CDR3 reads CASSPDRGRETQYF. DNA of the CDR3: TGTGCCAGCTCACCGGACAGGGGAAGGGAGACCCAGTACTTC.

V is TRBV3-1 and J is TRBJ1-3; D unresolved. This CDR3 has 16 amino acids. CDR1 and CDR2 (germline): LGHDT, YNNKEL (reference sequence). Trimming pared 0 bases from V and 0 bases from J, leaving 9 bases between. The CDR3 spells CASSQDPRGSGNTIYF. The CDR3 DNA reads as TGTGCCAGCAGCCAAGATCCCCGGGGCTCTGGAAACACCATATATTTT.

The chain couples TRBV4-2 to TRBJ1-5, with a weak D call TRBD1 (5 bases). The CDR3 runs 15 residues. Trimming removed 0 bases at V and 8 bases at J, with 14 bases between. Germline values: CDR1 LGHNA, CDR2 YNFKEQ. The CDR3 nucleotides are TGTGCCAGCAGCCAAGATGGGGCACGGAATAAGCCCCAGCATTTT. This sequence encodes CASSQDGARNKPQHF.

This clonotype was seen a handful of times. This chain joins TRBV29-1 and TRBJ2-7; D not certain. The CDR3 extends over 15 amino acids. The V gene lost 1 base and the J gene lost 2 bases, with 15 bases spanning the gap. Germline V CDR1 and CDR2: SQVTM, ANQGSEA. CDR3: CSVEVGGSGTYEQYF. CDR3 DNA: TGCAGCGTTGAAGTAGGTGGGTCAGGTACCTACGAGCAGTACTTC.

The chain employs TRBV6-2 or TRBV6-3 and TRBJ2-7, with a weak D call TRBD2 (5 bases). Between the trimmed V and J ends, which lost 6 bases and 4 bases, there was a span of 16 bases. Germline CDR1 and CDR2: MNHEY and SVGEGT. This CDR3 has 14 residues. The CDR3 nucleotides read TGTGCCAGCAGATTTGGGAGTATCGTTTACGAGCAGTACTTC. The encoded protein is CASRFGSIVYEQYF.

This sequence joins TRBV5-1 and TRBJ2-2, with D possibly matching TRBD2 (6 bases). CDR3 size: 13 residues. V lost 4 bases and J 3 bases, leaving 7 bases between the germline ends. The V gene's germline CDR1 is SGHRS and CDR2 YFSETQ. CDR3 coding DNA: TGCGCCAGCAGCACGGGGGACACCGGGGAGCTGTTTTTT. The encoded protein is CASSTGDTGELFF.

The table lists this clonotype with a few counts. The V call is TRBV7-2, the J call TRBJ1-6; no definite D call. Germline V gene sequence: CDR1 SGHTA, CDR2 FQGNSA. This CDR3 has 16 amino acids. Trimming cost V 5 bases and J 9 bases, with 20 bases left between them. The CDR3, as DNA: TGTGCCAGCAGCCTGCGGACTGCCCTGCCTGGTTCACCCCTCCACTTT. Translated: CASSLRTALPGSPLHF.

The chain links TRBV6-5 to TRBJ1-2; a possible D gene is TRBD1 (5 bases). V was shortened by 2 bases and J by 7 bases, with 14 bases between the two germline ends. Germline V gene data show CDR1 as MNHEY and CDR2 as SVGAGI. The CDR3 is 14 residues long. Here the CDR3 DNA reads TGTGCCAGCAGTTACGGGCAGGGCACGGGTGGCTACACCTTC. It translates to CASSYGQGTGGYTF.

The rearrangement links TRBV11-2 to TRBJ1-6, with 7 bases matching TRBD1. CDR3 size: 13 residues. With 3 bases clipped from V and 10 bases from J, the junction kept 3 bases outside the gene matches. Germline V gene sequence: CDR1 SGHAT, CDR2 FQNNGV. This CDR3 is CASSFDRASPLHF. CDR3 nucleotide sequence: TGTGCCAGCAGCTTCGACAGGGCCTCACCCCTCCACTTT.

This clonotype has at least ten counts. This chain joins TRBV25-1 and TRBJ1-6; TRBD1 matches at 7 bases. The length of the CDR3 is 15 residues. CDR1 and CDR2 (germline): MGHDK, SYGVNS. Germline trimming cut 2 bases from V and 9 bases from J; bases unmatched to any gene: 7. The CDR3 sequence is CASSEAGQPSSPLHF. CDR3 nucleotide sequence: TGTGCCAGCAGTGAAGCGGGACAGCCAAGTTCACCCCTCCACTTT.

In its sample, this clonotype was seen many times. The chain joins TRBV25-1 to TRBJ2-5; TRBD1 or TRBD2 may be the D gene (5 bases each). Germline assignment: CDR1 MGHDK and CDR2 SYGVNS. V was clipped by 6 bases and J by 5 bases, with 10 bases between them. There are 12 residues in the CDR3. CDR3 amino acids: CASRGVGETQYF. The CDR3, as DNA: TGTGCCAGCAGGGGGGTGGGGGAGACCCAGTACTTC. The whole variable domain, remainder taken from reference TRBV25-1 and TRBJ2-5, is EADIYQTPRYLVIGTGKKITLECSQTMGHDKMYWYQQDPGMELHLIHYSYGVNSTEKGDLSSESTVSRIRTEHFPLTLESARPSHTSQYLCASRGVGETQYFGPGTRLLVL.

This clonotype was picked up a small number of times. CDR3 sequence reads: CASSLRTSGGTDTQYF. CDR3 nucleotides: TGTGCCAGCAGCCTACGGACTAGCGGGGGCACAGATACGCAGTATTTT. This chain uses TRBV5-6 with TRBJ2-3; 12 bases fit TRBD2. Germline lookup yields CDR1 SGHDT and CDR2 YYEEEE. This CDR3 comprises 16 residues. V was clipped by 4 bases and J by 1 base; unmatched bases: 4. Combining the CDR3 with reference TRBV5-6 and TRBJ2-3 gives the whole variable domain DAGVTQSPTHLIKTRGQQVTLRCSPKSGHDTVSWYQQALGQGPQFIFQYYEEEERQRGNFPDRFSGHQFPNYSSELNVNALLLGDSALYLCASSLRTSGGTDTQYFGPGTRLTVL.

This sequence joins TRBV28 and TRBJ1-2; D uncertain. Per germline, CDR1 MDHEN and CDR2 SYDVKM. The ends were cut back, 5 bases at V and 4 bases at J, with 17 bases in the middle. The CDR3 length is 15 residues. The CDR3 protein is CASSISVPVSYGYTF. The CDR3 DNA is TGTGCCAGCAGTATATCCGTACCCGTTAGCTATGGCTACACCTTC.